Listed here are 18 T cell receptor beta chains from one sample, sequenced in a study of cytomegalovirus exposure and HLA in healthy donors. PCR was performed using 60 Vbeta and 13 Jbeta primers. The data were produced by immunoSEQ multiplex PCR, yet TCRdb's version contains in-frame clones alone and is incomplete. The repertoire has fewer than 250,000 clones, 75% to 85% of them found once; the top ten carry 1.5% to 2%. What was sequenced was PBMCs. These receptors all stem from a woman aged 45-65 years in good health and CMV-seronegative.

This chain links TRBV7-3 with TRBJ2-2; D ambiguous. This CDR3 comprises 17 residues. V was clipped by 1 base and J by 2 bases, with 14 bases between them. Germline loops: CDR1 SGHTA, CDR2 FQGTGA. As DNA, the CDR3 is TGTGCCAGCAGCTTAATTTCGGGTCCCGGAAACACCGGGGAGCTGTTTTTT. Its translation: CASSLISGPGNTGELFF.

V usage is TRBV4-3 and J usage is TRBJ2-1; 9 bases align to TRBD2. CDR3 length: 16 residues. The ends lost 0 bases at V and 2 bases at J; junction bases unmatched: 2. Germline lookup yields CDR1 LGHNA and CDR2 YSLEER. Here the CDR3 DNA reads TGCGCCAGCAGCCAAGAGGCTAGCGGGGCCTACAATGAGCAGTTCTTC. Translating it yields CASSQEASGAYNEQFF.

This clone came up a few times. The V and J genes are TRBV5-6 and TRBJ1-4; 7 bases line up with TRBD1. Germline CDR1 is SGHDT and CDR2 is YYEEEE. The CDR3 loop spans 19 amino acids. J gave up 4 bases and V 0 bases, and 15 bases lay outside the gene matches. The CDR3 DNA is TGTGCCAGCAGCTTGGTCGGAGGGGGCTACGCCGGAGGTAATGAAAAACTGTTTTTT. Protein: CASSLVGGGYAGGNEKLFF. Based on the CDR3 plus reference TRBV5-6 and TRBJ1-4, the full variable domain is DAGVTQSPTHLIKTRGQQVTLRCSPKSGHDTVSWYQQALGQGPQFIFQYYEEEERQRGNFPDRFSGHQFPNYSSELNVNALLLGDSALYLCASSLVGGGYAGGNEKLFFGSGTQLSVL.

In its sample, this clone was seen a few times. This chain connects TRBV6-1 to TRBJ2-6, with D possibly being TRBD1 (5 bases). This CDR3 contains 14 residues. Trimming cost V 4 bases and J 4 bases, with 8 bases left between them. From germline, CDR1 is MNHNS and CDR2 SASEGT. CDR3 bases: TGTGCCAGCAGTGCAGGGCACGGGGCCAACGTCCTGACTTTC. Protein: CASSAGHGANVLTF.

This clone appeared once. The chain uses TRBV7-9 and TRBJ2-1, with D maybe TRBD2 (5 bases). CDR3 length: 15 residues. From germline, CDR1 is SEHNR and CDR2 FQNEAQ (reference sequence). V lost 5 bases, J lost 0 bases, and 11 bases lay in between. CDR3 in DNA: TGTGCCAGCAGCAAGCGGTTCAGCTCCTACAATGAGCAGTTCTTC. Protein sequence: CASSKRFSSYNEQFF.

This chain uses TRBV19 with TRBJ1-2; 7 bases agree with TRBD1. V dropped 9 bases and J dropped 5; count of bases not matched to a gene: 6. The CDR3 runs 12 residues. Germline CDR1 reads LNHDA; CDR2 reads SQIVND (reference sequence). The CDR3 region is CASLQGGYGYTF. The CDR3 DNA is TGTGCCAGCCTCCAGGGGGGATATGGCTACACCTTC. The full variable domain, in which reference TRBV19 and TRBJ1-2 provide the parts outside the CDR3, is DGGITQSPKYLFRKEGQNVTLSCEQNLNHDAMYWYRQDPGQGLRLIYYSQIVNDFQKGDIAEGYSVSREKKESFPLTVTSAQKNPTAFYLCASLQGGYGYTFGSGTRLTVV.

The rearrangement links TRBV6-6 to TRBJ2-2; no definite D call. Germline V gives CDR1 MNHNY, CDR2 SVGAGI (reference sequence). V lost 7 bases, J lost 5 bases, and 14 bases lay in between. This CDR3 has 14 amino acids. CDR3 protein: CASIWSEGTGELFF. DNA of the CDR3: TGTGCCAGCATCTGGAGTGAAGGAACCGGGGAGCTGTTTTTT.

The chain carries TRBV7-9 and TRBJ2-7; 7 bases align to TRBD2. The V and J ends lost 3 bases and 1 base, in that order; junction bases with no gene match: 6. Per the germline V gene, CDR1 is SEHNR and CDR2 is FQNEAQ (reference sequence). The CDR3 contains 15 residues. For the CDR3, the DNA is TGTGCCAGCAGCTTCGGCGGGAGTATTTCCTACGAGCAGTACTTC. Translation: CASSFGGSISYEQYF.

V is TRBV7-2 and J is TRBJ2-7; TRBD2 matches at 8 bases. This CDR3 contains 16 residues. V lost 1 base, J lost 4 bases, and 9 bases stayed unmatched. CDR1 is SGHTA and CDR2 is FQGNSA in the germline V gene. The CDR3 coding sequence is TGTGCCAGCAGCTTAGGTCGGGGTAGCGGGGCTTACGAGCAGTACTTC. It encodes CASSLGRGSGAYEQYF. The full variable domain, with the rest looked up from reference TRBV7-2 and TRBJ2-7, is GAGVSQSPSNKVTEKGKDVELRCDPISGHTALYWYRQSLGQGLEFLIYFQGNSAPDKSGLPSDRFSAERTGGSVSTLTIQRTQQEDSAVYLCASSLGRGSGAYEQYFGPGTRLTVT.

This clone was counted a single time. V usage is TRBV11-1 and J usage is TRBJ2-7, with TRBD1 matching over 8 bases. There are 13 residues in the CDR3. The trim removed 5 bases at V and 3 bases at J, leaving 3 bases unmatched. Germline CDR1 and CDR2: SGHAT and FQDESV (reference sequence). Here the CDR3 reads CASSGTGYYEQYF. The CDR3, as DNA: TGTGCCAGCAGCGGGACAGGCTACTACGAGCAGTACTTC.

The chain is built from TRBV9 and TRBJ2-2; D gene uncertain. CDR3 length: 12 residues. The germline CDR1 and CDR2 sequences are SGDLS and YYNGEE. The V gene lost 0 bases and the J gene lost 7 bases, with 4 bases spanning the gap. CDR3 bases: TGTGCCAGCAGCGTAGGAGGCGGGGAGCTGTTTTTT. Encoded protein: CASSVGGGELFF.

The chain links TRBV6-1 to TRBJ2-7; 9 bases are shared with TRBD1. Germline values: CDR1 MNHNS, CDR2 SASEGT. V lost 5 bases and J lost 5; bases outside the gene matches: 10. CDR3 length equals 15 residues. CDR3 sequence reads: CASSPPGTGMDEQYF. DNA for the CDR3: TGTGCCAGCAGTCCCCCCGGGACAGGGATGGACGAGCAGTACTTC.

The rearrangement joins TRBV7-6 to TRBJ1-1; D is uncertain. Germline CDR1 and CDR2: SGHVS and FNYEAQ. V dropped 0 bases and J dropped 6 bases, with 14 bases sitting between them. The CDR3 has 15 amino acids. The CDR3, as DNA: TGTGCCAGCAGCTTAGCGGCAACCCTGGTCGCTGAAGCTTTCTTT. Protein: CASSLAATLVAEAFF.

This clone was seen a handful of times. The rearrangement links TRBV2 to TRBJ1-4; 9 nucleotides agree with TRBD1. The CDR3 extends over 14 amino acids. CDR1 and CDR2 from the germline V gene are SNHLY and FYNNEI. V was clipped by 6 bases and J by 4 bases; unmatched bases: 3. The CDR3 DNA is TGTGCCAGCAGCAAGGACAGGGGTAATGAAAAACTGTTTTTT. This sequence encodes CASSKDRGNEKLFF.

V gene TRBV9 combines with J gene TRBJ1-1; a weak D match, TRBD1 (5 bases). Trimming took 0 bases from V and 1 from J, leaving 10 bases between them. This CDR3 spans 15 amino acids. Germline values: CDR1 SGDLS, CDR2 YYNGEE. Here the CDR3 DNA reads TGTGCCAGCAGCGTAGATGGGGGGGGGAACACTGAAGCTTTCTTT. This gives the protein CASSVDGGGNTEAFF.

V gene TRBV4-2 combines with J gene TRBJ2-7; weak D call: TRBD2 (5 bases). V lost 4 bases, J lost 4 bases, and 14 bases lay in between. The germline CDR1 and CDR2 sequences are LGHNA and YNFKEQ. The CDR3 is 14 residues long. CDR3 bases: TGTGCCAGCAGCCCAGGATTAGGAGGTTACGAGCAGTACTTC. Translating gives CASSPGLGGYEQYF.

The chain has TRBV6-5 and TRBJ1-1, with D unresolved. The CDR3 runs 13 residues. Germline values: CDR1 MNHEY, CDR2 SVGAGI. Trimming shortened V by 6 bases and J by 0 bases, and 8 bases separated the two germline ends. CDR3 amino acids: CASRVTVNTEAFF. CDR3 bases: TGTGCCAGCAGAGTAACAGTGAACACTGAAGCTTTCTTT.

V and J are TRBV5-1 and TRBJ1-1; possibly TRBD1 for D (5 bases). CDR1 SGHRS and CDR2 YFSETQ come from the germline V gene. With 0 bases removed from V and 1 base from J, the gap between germline ends came to 10 bases. CDR3 length: 15 residues. CDR3 amino acids: CASSLAVGGNTEAFF. The CDR3 nucleotides are TGCGCCAGCAGCTTGGCCGTGGGGGGGAACACTGAAGCTTTCTTT. The full variable domain, completed using reference TRBV5-1 and TRBJ1-1, is KAGVTQTPRYLIKTRGQQVTLSCSPISGHRSVSWYQQTPGQGLQFLFEYFSETQRNKGNFPGRFSGRQFSNSRSEMNVSTLELGDSALYLCASSLAVGGNTEAFFGQGTRLTVV.